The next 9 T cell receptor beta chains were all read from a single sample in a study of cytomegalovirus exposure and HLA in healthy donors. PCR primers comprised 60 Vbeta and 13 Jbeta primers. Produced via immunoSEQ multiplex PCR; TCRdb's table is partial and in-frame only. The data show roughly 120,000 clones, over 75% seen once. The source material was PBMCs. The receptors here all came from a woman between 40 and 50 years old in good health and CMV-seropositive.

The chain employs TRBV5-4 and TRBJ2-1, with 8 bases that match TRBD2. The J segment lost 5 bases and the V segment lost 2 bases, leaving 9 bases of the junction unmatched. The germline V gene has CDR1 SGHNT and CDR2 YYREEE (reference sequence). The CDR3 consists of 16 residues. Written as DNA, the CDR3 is TGTGCCAGCAGCTTTCAAGGGACTAGTTTCGACAATGAGCAGTTCTTC. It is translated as CASSFQGTSFDNEQFF.

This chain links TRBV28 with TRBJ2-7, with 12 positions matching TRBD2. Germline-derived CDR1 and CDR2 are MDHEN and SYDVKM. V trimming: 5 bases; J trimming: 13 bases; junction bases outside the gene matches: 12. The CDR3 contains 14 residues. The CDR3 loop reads CASSAGLAGTLKYF. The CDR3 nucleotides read TGTGCCAGCAGTGCGGGACTAGCGGGCACCCTTAAATACTTC.

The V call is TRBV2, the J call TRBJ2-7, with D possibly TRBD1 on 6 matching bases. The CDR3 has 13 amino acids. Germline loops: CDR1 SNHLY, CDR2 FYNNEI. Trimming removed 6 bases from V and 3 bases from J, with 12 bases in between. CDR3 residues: CASRTGQFYEQYF. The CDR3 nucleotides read TGTGCCAGCAGGACCGGACAGTTCTACGAGCAGTACTTC. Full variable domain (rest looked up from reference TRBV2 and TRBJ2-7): EPEVTQTPSHQVTQMGQEVILRCVPISNHLYFYWYRQILGQKVEFLVSFYNNEISEKSEIFDDQFSVERPDGSNFTLKIRSTKLEDSAMYFCASRTGQFYEQYFGPGTRLTVT.

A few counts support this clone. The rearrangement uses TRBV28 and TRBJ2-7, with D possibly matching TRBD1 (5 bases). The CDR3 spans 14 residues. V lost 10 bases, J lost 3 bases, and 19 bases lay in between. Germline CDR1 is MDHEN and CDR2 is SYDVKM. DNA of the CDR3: TGTGCCACGTTTCAGGGAACCGGTATCTACGAGCAGTACTTC. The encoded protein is CATFQGTGIYEQYF.

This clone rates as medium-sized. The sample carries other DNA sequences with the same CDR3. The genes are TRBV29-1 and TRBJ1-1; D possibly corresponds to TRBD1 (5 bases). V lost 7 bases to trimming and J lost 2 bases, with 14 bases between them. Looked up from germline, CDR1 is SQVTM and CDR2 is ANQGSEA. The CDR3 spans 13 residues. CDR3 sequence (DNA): TGCAGCGACTCGACGGGGGAAAACACTGAAGCTTTCTTT. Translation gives CSDSTGENTEAFF. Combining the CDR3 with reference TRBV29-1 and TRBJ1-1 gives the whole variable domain SAVISQKPSRDICQRGTSLTIQCQVDSQVTMMFWYRQQPGQSLTLIATANQGSEATYESGFVIDKFPISRPNLTFSTLTVSNMSPEDSSIYLCSDSTGENTEAFFGQGTRLTVV.

The DNA of the CDR3 is TGCGCCAGCTCCCCCGGGCAGGGTGGCGGCTATGGCTACACCTTC. This encodes CASSPGQGGGYGYTF. This chain links TRBV10-1 with TRBJ1-2; possibly TRBD1 for D (5 bases). This CDR3 contains 15 residues. The V end lost 8 bases, the J end lost 4 bases, and 20 bases lay between the germline ends. Germline-derived CDR1 and CDR2 are WNHNN and SYGVQD (reference sequence).

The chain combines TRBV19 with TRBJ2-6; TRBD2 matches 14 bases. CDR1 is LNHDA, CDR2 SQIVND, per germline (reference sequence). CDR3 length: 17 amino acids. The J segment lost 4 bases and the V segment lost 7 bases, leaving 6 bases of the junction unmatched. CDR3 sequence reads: CASIRTSGRTGANVLTF. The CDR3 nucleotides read TGTGCCAGTATCCGGACTAGCGGGAGGACGGGGGCCAACGTCCTGACTTTC. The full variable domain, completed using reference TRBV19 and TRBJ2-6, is DGGITQSPKYLFRKEGQNVTLSCEQNLNHDAMYWYRQDPGQGLRLIYYSQIVNDFQKGDIAEGYSVSREKKESFPLTVTSAQKNPTAFYLCASIRTSGRTGANVLTFGAGSRLTVL.

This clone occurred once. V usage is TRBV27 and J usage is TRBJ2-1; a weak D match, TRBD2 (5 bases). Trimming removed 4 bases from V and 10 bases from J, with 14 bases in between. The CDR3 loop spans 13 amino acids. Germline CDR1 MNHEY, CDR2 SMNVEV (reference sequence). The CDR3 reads CASSSSSGNEQFF. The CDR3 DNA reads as TGTGCCAGCAGTTCCTCCTCCGGGAACGAGCAGTTCTTC.

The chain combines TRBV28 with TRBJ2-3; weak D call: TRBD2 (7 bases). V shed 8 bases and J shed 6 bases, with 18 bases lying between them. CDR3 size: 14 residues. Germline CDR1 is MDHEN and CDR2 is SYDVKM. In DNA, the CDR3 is TGTGCCAGCCATCGGTGGGGGGGCGAGGATACGCAGTATTTT. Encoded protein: CASHRWGGEDTQYF.